Each of the 21 T cell receptor beta chains below was sequenced from the same sample in a study of blood T cell repertoires in COVID-19. Only in-frame clones appear in the TCRdb table, and some are missing; sequencing was by immunoSEQ multiplex PCR. The table records around 230,000 clones, roughly 85% of them present only once. Sequenced sample: peripheral blood. The receptors derive from a man aged 50 to 60 with COVID-19, enrolled during active disease.

CDR3 nucleotides: TGTGCCAGCCTGCGGGTGGGGAATTCACCCCTCCACTTT. Amino acid sequence: CASLRVGNSPLHF. J is TRBJ1-6 and V is TRBV6-5, with no clear D. The CDR3 is made up of 13 amino acids. Per the germline V gene, CDR1 is MNHEY and CDR2 is SVGAGI. The ends were cut back, 8 bases at V and 7 bases at J, with 12 bases in the middle.

The chain is built from TRBV10-3 and TRBJ2-1; 9 positions agree with TRBD1. Trimming cost V 10 bases and J 4 bases; bases outside gene matches: 8. The CDR3 contains 14 residues. Per germline, CDR1 ENHRY and CDR2 SYGVKD. The DNA of the CDR3 is TGTGCCACCCTCCCGGACAGGGGTTACAATGAGCAGTTCTTC. It translates to CATLPDRGYNEQFF.

The chain uses TRBV5-1 and TRBJ1-1; no definite D call. Trimming stripped 4 bases from V and 1 base from J, with 11 bases between. Germline loops: CDR1 SGHRS, CDR2 YFSETQ. CDR3 size: 14 residues. The CDR3 loop is CASSPDMTNTEAFF. In nucleotides, the CDR3 is TGCGCCAGCAGCCCAGACATGACGAACACTGAAGCTTTCTTT.

The chain joins TRBV7-8 to TRBJ2-2; 7 bases align to TRBD1. The V and J ends lost 6 bases and 12 bases, in that order; junction bases with no gene match: 4. The CDR3 length is 11 residues. The germline V gene has CDR1 SGHVS and CDR2 FQNEAQ. The CDR3 nucleotides are TGTGCCAGCAGAATGACAGGGAAGCTGTTTTTT. Amino acids: CASRMTGKLFF.

V gene TRBV7-6 combines with J gene TRBJ2-6; 11 bases are shared with TRBD1. This CDR3 has 19 residues. CDR1 is SGHVS, CDR2 FNYEAQ, per germline. The V gene end was trimmed by 5 bases and the J gene end by 2 bases; junction bases not matched to a gene: 11. For the CDR3, the DNA is TGTGCCAGCAGCCCCCGTCGGGACAGGGGGACGACTGGGGCCAACGTCCTGACTTTC. It is translated as CASSPRRDRGTTGANVLTF.

The chain couples TRBV18 to TRBJ2-7, with 7 bases lining up with TRBD2. CDR3 length: 13 amino acids. V trimming: 2 bases; J trimming: 4 bases; junction bases outside the gene matches: 2. CDR1 and CDR2 (germline): KGHSH, LQKENI. The CDR3 DNA sequence: TGTGCCAGCTCACCAAGCGGGGCGTACGAGCAGTACTTC. Translated: CASSPSGAYEQYF.

The chain is built from TRBV10-3 and TRBJ1-1; 8 nucleotides agree with TRBD1. CDR3 length equals 13 residues. Germline-derived CDR1 and CDR2 are ENHRY and SYGVKD. The V and J ends lost 9 bases and 5 bases, in that order; junction bases with no gene match: 8. The CDR3 protein is CAIVDRVGTEAFF. The CDR3 DNA reads TGTGCCATTGTGGACAGGGTGGGTACTGAAGCTTTCTTT.

CDR3: CAISERSGTGGAEQYF. The DNA of the CDR3 is TGTGCCATCAGTGAGCGTTCCGGGACAGGGGGCGCCGAGCAGTACTTC. The rearrangement joins TRBV10-3 to TRBJ2-7; 12 bases fit TRBD1. The germline V gene encodes CDR1 ENHRY and CDR2 SYGVKD. CDR3 length: 16 amino acids. The V gene end was trimmed by 2 bases and the J gene end by 6 bases; junction bases not matched to a gene: 8.

This chain connects TRBV15 to TRBJ2-7; tentatively, D is TRBD2 (6 bases). Germline V CDR1 and CDR2: LNHNV, YYDKDF (reference sequence). The V and J ends lost 3 bases and 3 bases respectively, with 15 bases between them. The CDR3 totals 15 residues. The CDR3 DNA reads as TGTGCCACCAGCAGCCCCTGGAGGGGAGACTACGAGCAGTACTTC. This codes for CATSSPWRGDYEQYF.

In its sample, this clone was seen a few times. The V call is TRBV11-2, the J call TRBJ2-1, with TRBD2 matching over 7 bases. The CDR3 spans 16 residues. V was pared by 0 bases and J by 0 bases, with 2 bases of the junction left unmatched. Per the germline V gene, CDR1 is SGHAT and CDR2 is FQNNGV. The CDR3, as DNA: TGTGCCAGCAGCTTAGAGCGGGGGAGCTCCTACAATGAGCAGTTCTTC. Translating gives CASSLERGSSYNEQFF.

The CDR3 DNA sequence: TGCGCCAGCAGCCAAGATGGGACTAGCGGGGGAGAGACCCAGTACTTC. This encodes CASSQDGTSGGETQYF. The gene calls are TRBV4-1 and TRBJ2-5; 14 bases are a match to TRBD2. This CDR3 spans 16 amino acids. With 0 bases clipped from V and 4 bases from J, the junction kept 1 base outside the gene matches. Per the germline V gene, CDR1 is MGHRA and CDR2 is YSYEKL.

This clone was seen a handful of times. This chain joins TRBV27 and TRBJ2-2, with 9 nucleotides matching TRBD1. Germline V CDR1 and CDR2: MNHEY, SMNVEV (reference sequence). The junction had 6 bases not matched to a gene; V was cut back by 2 bases and J by 2 bases. The CDR3 sequence is 17 residues long. CDR3: CASSLPRDRANTGELFF. CDR3 bases: TGTGCCAGCAGTTTACCCCGGGACAGGGCCAACACCGGGGAGCTGTTTTTT.

The CDR3 sequence: CASSRDRGNYGYTF. In nucleotides, the CDR3 is TGTGCCAGCAGTCGGGACAGGGGGAACTATGGCTACACCTTC. V and J are TRBV28 and TRBJ1-2; 11 bases agree with TRBD1. With V trimmed by 5 bases and J by 2 bases, 1 base remained unmatched. The CDR3 is 14 amino acids. Germline CDR1 reads MDHEN; CDR2 reads SYDVKM.

The gene calls are TRBV5-5 and TRBJ2-7; 8 bases align to TRBD2. J lost 2 bases, V lost 2 bases, and 3 bases had no gene match. The CDR3 is made up of 14 amino acids. The V gene's germline CDR1 is SGHKS and CDR2 YYEKEE (reference sequence). The CDR3 reads CASSLSGGTYEQYF. CDR3 DNA sequence: TGTGCCAGCAGCTTATCGGGGGGGACCTACGAGCAGTACTTC.

The rearrangement uses TRBV6-5 and TRBJ1-2; perhaps TRBD1 as D (5 bases). The V end lost 2 bases, the J end lost 5 bases, and 15 bases lay between the germline ends. CDR1 and CDR2 from the germline V gene are MNHEY and SVGAGI. The CDR3 runs 15 residues. The DNA of the CDR3 is TGTGCCAGCAGTTACGCCCAGGGAAAGGGATATGGCTACACCTTC. Protein: CASSYAQGKGYGYTF.

The V gene is TRBV11-2, the J gene TRBJ2-5; 12 bases agree with TRBD1. There are 14 residues in the CDR3. V shed 5 bases and J 13 bases; nucleotides not matched to a gene: 11. Looked up from germline, CDR1 is SGHAT and CDR2 is FQNNGV. This CDR3 reads CASSAGTGGAAPYF. The CDR3 nucleotides read TGTGCCAGCAGCGCTGGGACAGGGGGCGCCGCCCCGTACTTC.

This chain connects TRBV19 to TRBJ2-7; 15 nucleotides line up with TRBD2. In germline, CDR1 is LNHDA, CDR2 SQIVND (reference sequence). J lost 2 bases, V lost 5 bases, and 19 bases had no gene match. The CDR3 runs 21 residues. CDR3 DNA: TGTGCCAGTAGTCTTGCCGGGACTAGCGGGGGGTCTGGAAATCCGCCCTACGAGCAGTACTTC. Translating gives CASSLAGTSGGSGNPPYEQYF. The full variable domain, its missing parts supplied by reference TRBV19 and TRBJ2-7, is DGGITQSPKYLFRKEGQNVTLSCEQNLNHDAMYWYRQDPGQGLRLIYYSQIVNDFQKGDIAEGYSVSREKKESFPLTVTSAQKNPTAFYLCASSLAGTSGGSGNPPYEQYFGPGTRLTVT.

J is TRBJ2-7 and V is TRBV24-1; the D gene is possibly TRBD1 (5 bases). Trimming took 1 base from V and 0 from J, leaving 9 bases between them. CDR3 length equals 15 residues. Looked up from germline, CDR1 is KGHDR and CDR2 is SFDVKD. CDR3 bases: TGTGCCACCAGTGATTTCAGGGTTATCTCCTACGAGCAGTACTTC. This codes for CATSDFRVISYEQYF.

The chain's CDR3 is CASSLGGGNFNSPLHF. The CDR3 nucleotides read TGTGCCAGCAGCTTAGGAGGAGGGAATTTCAATTCACCCCTCCACTTT. V and J are TRBV11-2 and TRBJ1-6, with D unclear. This CDR3 has 16 amino acids. The ends were cut back, 1 base at V and 7 bases at J, with 14 bases in the middle. Germline assignment: CDR1 SGHAT and CDR2 FQNNGV. The full variable domain, in which reference TRBV11-2 and TRBJ1-6 provide the parts outside the CDR3, is EAGVAQSPRYKIIEKRQSVAFWCNPISGHATLYWYQQILGQGPKLLIQFQNNGVVDDSQLPKDRFSAERLKGVDSTLKIQPAKLEDSAVYLCASSLGGGNFNSPLHFGNGTRLTVT.

This clone was counted only a few times. The genes are TRBV11-2 and TRBJ1-2; TRBD1 agrees at 10 bases. The J segment lost 2 bases and the V segment lost 4 bases, leaving 1 base of the junction unmatched. This CDR3 contains 14 residues. CDR1 SGHAT and CDR2 FQNNGV come from the germline V gene. This chain's CDR3 is CASSWGQGNYGYTF. CDR3 in DNA: TGTGCCAGCAGCTGGGGACAGGGGAACTATGGCTACACCTTC.

This chain connects TRBV5-1 to TRBJ1-4, with a weak D call TRBD1 (6 bases). Trimming stripped 4 bases from V and 8 bases from J, with 15 bases between. CDR1 is SGHRS and CDR2 is YFSETQ in the germline V gene. The CDR3 runs to 14 residues. CDR3 sequence: CASSRGGAEEKLFF. The CDR3 coding sequence is TGCGCCAGCAGCCGAGGGGGGGCTGAGGAAAAACTGTTTTTT.